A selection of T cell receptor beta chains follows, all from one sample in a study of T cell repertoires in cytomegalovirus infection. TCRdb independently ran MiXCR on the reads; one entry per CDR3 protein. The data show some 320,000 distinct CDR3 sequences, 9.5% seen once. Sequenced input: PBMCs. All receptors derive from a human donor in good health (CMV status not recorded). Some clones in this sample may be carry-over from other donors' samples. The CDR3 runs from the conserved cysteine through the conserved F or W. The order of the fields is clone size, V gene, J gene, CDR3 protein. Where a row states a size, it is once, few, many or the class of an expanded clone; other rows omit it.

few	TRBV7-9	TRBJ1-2	CASRKTGGDGYTF
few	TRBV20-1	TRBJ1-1	CSASPRVVNTEAFF
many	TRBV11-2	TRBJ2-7	CASSLVWDEQYF
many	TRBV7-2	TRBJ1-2	CASSPVGGYGYTF
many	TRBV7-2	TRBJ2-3	CASSSPPGRDTQYF
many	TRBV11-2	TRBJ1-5	CASSLSYSSQPQHF
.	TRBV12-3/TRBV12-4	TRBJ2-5	CASSFRGPKETQYF
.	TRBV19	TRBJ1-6	CASEPQWIQGSPLHF
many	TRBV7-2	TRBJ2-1	CASSEPGQYDNEQFF
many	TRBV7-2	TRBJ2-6	CASSSPVGSGANVLTF
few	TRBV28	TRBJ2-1	CASRAQGSNEQFF
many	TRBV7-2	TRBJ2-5	CASSLGGGRETQYF
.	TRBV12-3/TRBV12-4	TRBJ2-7	CASSSDRVWYEQYF
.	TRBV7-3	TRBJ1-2	CASSLTGGISGYTF
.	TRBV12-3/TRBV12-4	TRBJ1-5	CASSLREDNQPQHF
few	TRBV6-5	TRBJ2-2	CASSYSGLTTGELFF
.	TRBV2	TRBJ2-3	CARRGLADTQYF
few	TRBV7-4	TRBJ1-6	CASSEQGISSPLHF
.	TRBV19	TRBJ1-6	CASSLNSRRDSPLHF
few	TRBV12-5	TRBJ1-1	CASGLPSDGKGTEAFF
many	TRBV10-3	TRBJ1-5	CAISESVLLVNQPQHF
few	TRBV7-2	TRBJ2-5	CASSLLPRETQYF
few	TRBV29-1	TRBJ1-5	CSVTSPTEPQHF
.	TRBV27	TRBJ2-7	CASSPAGMVYEQYF
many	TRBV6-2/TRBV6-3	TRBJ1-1	CASSRRLGSEAFF
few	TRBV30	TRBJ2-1	CAWRRQGNEQFF
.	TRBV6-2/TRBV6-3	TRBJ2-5	CASSFPRGRHQETQYF
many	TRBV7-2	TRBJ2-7	CASSFWGGYEQYF
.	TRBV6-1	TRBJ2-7	CASSVYEQYF
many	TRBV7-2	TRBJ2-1	CASSLRAGVGEQFF
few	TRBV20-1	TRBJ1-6	CSARGRTGDNSPLHF
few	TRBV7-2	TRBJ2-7	CASSLGRTSGRHYEQYF
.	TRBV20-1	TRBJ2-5	CSALGVGGMGGTQYF
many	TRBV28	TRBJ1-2	CASSLGDRNYGYTF
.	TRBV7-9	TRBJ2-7	CASSLASVGYEQYF
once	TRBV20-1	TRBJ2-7	CSAKSAREQYF
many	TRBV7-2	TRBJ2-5	CASSGGIQETQYF